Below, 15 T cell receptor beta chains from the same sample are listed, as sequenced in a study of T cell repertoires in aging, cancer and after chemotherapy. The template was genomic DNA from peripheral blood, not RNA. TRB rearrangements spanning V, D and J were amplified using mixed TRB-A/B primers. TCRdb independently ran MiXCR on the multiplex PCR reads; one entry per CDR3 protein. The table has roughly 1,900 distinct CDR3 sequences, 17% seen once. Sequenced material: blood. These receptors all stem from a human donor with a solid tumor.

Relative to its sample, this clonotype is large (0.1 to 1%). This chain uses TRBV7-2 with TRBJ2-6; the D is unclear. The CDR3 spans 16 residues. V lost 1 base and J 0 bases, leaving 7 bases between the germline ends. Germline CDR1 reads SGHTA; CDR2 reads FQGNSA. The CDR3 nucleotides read TGTGCCAGCAGCTTAGGCCCTGGCTCTGGGGCCAACGTCCTGACTTTC. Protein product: CASSLGPGSGANVLTF.

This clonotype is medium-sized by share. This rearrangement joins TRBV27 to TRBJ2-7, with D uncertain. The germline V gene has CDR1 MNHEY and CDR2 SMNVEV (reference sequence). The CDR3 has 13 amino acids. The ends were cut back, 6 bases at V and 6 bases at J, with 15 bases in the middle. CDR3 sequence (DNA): TGTGCCAGCAGAGACTCCCTCCTCTCCGAGCAGTACTTC. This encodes CASRDSLLSEQYF.

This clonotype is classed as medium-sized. CDR3 protein: CSARVGHTEQYF. CDR3 nucleotides: TGCAGTGCTAGAGTTGGACACACCGAGCAGTACTTC. This chain uses TRBV20-1 with TRBJ2-7; TRBD1 might be the D (5 bases). CDR1 DFQATT and CDR2 SNEGSKA come from the germline V gene (reference sequence). The CDR3 covers 12 residues. V lost 1 base and J lost 6, with 10 bases in between.

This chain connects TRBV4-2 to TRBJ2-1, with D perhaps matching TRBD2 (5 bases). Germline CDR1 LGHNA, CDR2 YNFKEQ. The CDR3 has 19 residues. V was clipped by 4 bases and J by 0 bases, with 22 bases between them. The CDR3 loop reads CASSPQTPALGSSYNEQFF. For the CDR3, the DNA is TGTGCCAGCAGCCCCCAAACACCGGCCCTGGGGAGCTCCTACAATGAGCAGTTCTTC.

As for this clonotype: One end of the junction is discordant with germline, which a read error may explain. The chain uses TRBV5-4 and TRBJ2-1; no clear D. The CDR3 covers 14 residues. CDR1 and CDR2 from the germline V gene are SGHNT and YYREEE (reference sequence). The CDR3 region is CSSSSWGSYNEQFF. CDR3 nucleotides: TGTTCCAGCAGTTCCTGGGGCTCCTACAATGAGCAGTTCTTC.

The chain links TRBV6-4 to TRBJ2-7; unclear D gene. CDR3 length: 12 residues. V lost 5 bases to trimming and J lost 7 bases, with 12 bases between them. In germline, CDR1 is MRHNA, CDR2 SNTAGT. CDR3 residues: CASSLRPSEQYF. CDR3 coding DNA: TGTGCCAGCAGTCTCAGACCGTCGGAGCAGTACTTC.

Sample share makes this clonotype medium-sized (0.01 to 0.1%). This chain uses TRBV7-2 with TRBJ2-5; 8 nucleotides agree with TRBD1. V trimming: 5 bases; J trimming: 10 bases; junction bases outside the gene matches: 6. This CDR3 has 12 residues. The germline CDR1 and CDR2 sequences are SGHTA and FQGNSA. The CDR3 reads CASSRDRWHQYF. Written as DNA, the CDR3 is TGTGCCAGCAGCCGGGACAGGTGGCACCAGTACTTC.

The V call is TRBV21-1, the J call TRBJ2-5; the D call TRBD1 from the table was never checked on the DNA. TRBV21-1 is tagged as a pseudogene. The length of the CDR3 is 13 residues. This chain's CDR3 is CASSKDREETQYF. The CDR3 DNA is TGTGCCAGCAGCAAAGACAGGGAAGAGACCCAGTACTTC.

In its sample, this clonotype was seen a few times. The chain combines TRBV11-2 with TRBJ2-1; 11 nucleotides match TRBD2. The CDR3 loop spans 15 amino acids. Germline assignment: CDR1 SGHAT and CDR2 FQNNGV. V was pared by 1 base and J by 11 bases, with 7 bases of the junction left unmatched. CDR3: CASSLGGGLAGQQFF. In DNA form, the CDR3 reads TGTGCCAGCAGCTTAGGGGGTGGACTAGCGGGCCAGCAGTTCTTC. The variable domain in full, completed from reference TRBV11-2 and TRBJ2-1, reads EAGVAQSPRYKIIEKRQSVAFWCNPISGHATLYWYQQILGQGPKLLIQFQNNGVVDDSQLPKDRFSAERLKGVDSTLKIQPAKLEDSAVYLCASSLGGGLAGQQFFGPGTRLTVL.

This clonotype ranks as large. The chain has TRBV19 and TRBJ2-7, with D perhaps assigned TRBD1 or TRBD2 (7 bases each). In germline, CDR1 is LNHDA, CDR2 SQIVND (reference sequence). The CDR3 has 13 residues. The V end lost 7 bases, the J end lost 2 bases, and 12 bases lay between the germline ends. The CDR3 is CASMGGGAYEQYF. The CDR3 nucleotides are TGTGCCAGTATGGGAGGGGGCGCCTACGAGCAGTACTTC.

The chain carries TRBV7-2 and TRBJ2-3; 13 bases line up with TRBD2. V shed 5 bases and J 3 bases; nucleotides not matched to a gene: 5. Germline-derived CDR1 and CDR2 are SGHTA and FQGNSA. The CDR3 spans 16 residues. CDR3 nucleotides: TGTGCCAGCAGCCAAGAACTAGCGGGGGGGACAGATACGCAGTATTTT. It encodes CASSQELAGGTDTQYF.

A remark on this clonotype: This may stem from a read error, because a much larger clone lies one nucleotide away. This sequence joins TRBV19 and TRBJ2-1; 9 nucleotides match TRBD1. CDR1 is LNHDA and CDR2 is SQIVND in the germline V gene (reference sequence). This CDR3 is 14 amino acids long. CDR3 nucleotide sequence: TGTGACACTACCTGGACAGGGGTGGACAATGAGCAGTTCTTC. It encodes CDTTWTGVDNEQFF.

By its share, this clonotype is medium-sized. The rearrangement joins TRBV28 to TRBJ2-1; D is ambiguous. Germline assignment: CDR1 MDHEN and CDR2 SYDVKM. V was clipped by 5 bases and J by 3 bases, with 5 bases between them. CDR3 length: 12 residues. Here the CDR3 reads CASSPGYNEQFF. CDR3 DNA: TGTGCCAGCAGTCCGGGCTACAATGAGCAGTTCTTC.

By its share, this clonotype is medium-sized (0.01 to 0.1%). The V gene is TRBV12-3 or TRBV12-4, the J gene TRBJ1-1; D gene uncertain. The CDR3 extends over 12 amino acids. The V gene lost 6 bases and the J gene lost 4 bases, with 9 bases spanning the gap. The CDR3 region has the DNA TGTGCCAGCAGCCCTCCGGGCACTGAAGCTTTCTTT. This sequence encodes CASSPPGTEAFF.

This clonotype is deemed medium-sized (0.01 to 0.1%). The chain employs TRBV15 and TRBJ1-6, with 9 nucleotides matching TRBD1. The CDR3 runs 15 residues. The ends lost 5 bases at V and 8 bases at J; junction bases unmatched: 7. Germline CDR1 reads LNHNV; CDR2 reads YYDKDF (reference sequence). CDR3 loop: CATSGLQGAYSPLHF. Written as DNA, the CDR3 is TGTGCCACCAGCGGATTACAGGGGGCTTATTCACCCCTCCACTTT.